This T cell receptor beta chain was obtained from a study of shared clonotypes between healthy human individuals (dated by TCRdb to the early 2020s). Study-level background: The cohort comprised a couple of women and three men aged 18 to 49 years. Between about 0.8 and 8.9 billion PBMCs per donor were obtained by leukapheresis. Libraries were prepared and TCR repertoires were sequenced by different laboratories using diverse techniques, in order to increase sequencing depth and limit assay-specific biases. Blood TCR repertoires of about five healthy adults were deeply sequenced to estimate repertoire size and the extent of clonotype sharing between individuals. For each donor, three plates each were used for CD4 naive and CD4 memory, two plates were used for CD8 naive, and one plate was used for CD8 memory. Study-wide conclusions, independent of this receptor: Incomplete sequencing was indicated by rarefaction of sorted-subset datasets, despite the large sequencing depth. The small number of donors limited the genetic and exposure-history diversity represented. Approximately 5% of naive CD4, 3.5% of naive CD8, around 2.3% of memory CD4, and approximately 0.4% of memory CD8 clonotypes were shared across four donors. Pairwise subsampling indicated that sequencing depth was expected to affect the degree of clonotype sharing among donors. Compared with non-shared clonotypes, clonotypes shared by all four sorted-subset donors had higher generation probabilities. Sampling was restricted to blood, and TCR repertoires in tissues likely differ from the TCR repertoires found in blood. Naive subsets generally had larger estimated clonotype richness than memory subsets.

For the CD8 naive samples, CD45RO-negative cells were positively selected for CCR7, yielding a CD45RA+CCR7+ population from which TemRA cells were excluded. Healthy HIV-negative adults with no recently reported acute infections or vaccinations were included as donors. Only Caucasian adults living in Nashville, Tennessee, USA were represented among the donors. Blood was obtained by leukapheresis, after which PBMCs were separated by Ficoll-Histopaque density gradient centrifugation and cryopreserved in liquid nitrogen vapor phase. Analytical flow cytometry was used to check the purity and quantity of every magnetically sorted T cell population. From each sorted fraction, genomic DNA was isolated and quantified by UV absorbance on a Nanodrop 2000c. V is cut by 1 base and J by 5 bases, and the space between the germline ends is 12 bases. There are 14 amino acids in the CDR3, from cysteine to phenylalanine inclusive. CDR3 DNA only is kept here, 42 bases in frame from base 1. The germline V gene (reference sequence) gives CDR1 as SGHNT and CDR2 as YYREEE.

A word on this clone: Its antigen is still unknown. Per-nucleotide qualities are absent, and no much larger clonotype sits a single base away. The sample holds other DNA sequences that translate to the same CDR3.

Using the deep immunoSEQ assay, TCR CDR3 regions were amplified from genomic DNA by multiplex PCR. Extracted genomic DNA from each cell subset was spread evenly across all wells of several immunoSEQ 96-well plates, with each plate serving as a replicate. For sorted subsets, 150 to 250 ng genomic DNA, equal to 30,000 or so T cell genomes, was loaded into each replicate PCR. Purified libraries were measured with a Qubit 3.0 fluorometer, size-checked on a Bioanalyzer 2100, and measured again with the KAPA Library Quantification kit. A separate single-read 150-cycle Illumina NextSeq 550 flow cell was used to sequence each immunoSEQ 96-well plate. The original pipeline was this. The immunoSEQ output contained only junctional sequences without quality scores, so filtering could not match that applied to full-length reads. Sequences were annotated with PyIR, a Python wrapper for IgBLAST v1.9, and V/J genes and CDR3 were assigned using IMGT germline references. Reads with weak V/J assignments (E-value above 1e-6), missing CDR3, stop codons, out-of-frame junctions, or ambiguous translated residues were removed. A V3J clonotype was defined by an identical inferred V gene, J gene, and CDR3 amino acid sequence. Percentage overlap between repertoires was calculated by dividing the number of shared unique clonotypes by the size of the smaller repertoire. RTK rarefaction, the Chao1 estimator, and Recon v2.1 estimates of unobserved clonotypes were used to assess repertoire richness. OLGA was used to compute generation probabilities for all TCRbeta clonotypes that the gDNA method yielded from a handful of donors. Sourced from immuneACCESS, this table was stored by TCRdb with only in-frame sequences that have V and J called. A share of the clones is absent; for the studies checked, an unresolved V gene accounts for under half, and the remainder has no known explanation. The DNA gave D and trimming, while V, J and clone size come from that table. For this sample the table gives millions of clones, of which about 95% were detected only once. The ten largest clones represent approximately 1.2% of the sample.

Recombination linked TRBV5-4 to TRBJ1-2; the D region possibly corresponds to TRBD1 (5 bases align). The material sequenced was naive CD8+ T cells sorted from blood. The cell subset or site label for this specimen denotes: CD45RA+CCR7+. The clonotype was recovered from a man aged 18 to 35 in good health. The DNA sequence reads TGTGCCAGCAGCTTGACGGGGTCAGGGTATGGCTACACCTTC. It translates to CASSLTGSGYGYTF.